One and the same sample provided the 22 T cell receptor beta chains below, sequenced in a study of vaccination and CD4 T cells after COVID-19. Treatment specified: approximately nine-day PBMC culture with coronavirus spike peptide pools or control peptides (ViraFEST assay). These receptors lack a known antigen. The Oncomine TCR Beta short-read assay generated sequence data from the DNA of cultured CD4+ T cells. TCRdb reprocessed the PCR reads via MiXCR and lists one record per CDR3 protein. This sample carries roughly 9,900 distinct CDR3 sequences, less than 40% of them seen once, and the ten largest clones take 8.8%. Sequenced: CD4+ T cells from blood, cultured in vitro. These receptor sequences come from a human donor who had recovered from COVID-19.

This clonotype is deemed medium-sized (0.01 to 0.1%). This sequence joins TRBV7-2 and TRBJ1-5, with D possibly matching TRBD1 (5 bases). This CDR3 is 14 amino acids long. Germline V gives CDR1 SGHTA, CDR2 FQGNSA. V lost 5 bases to trimming and J lost 1 base, with 9 bases between them. CDR3 DNA sequence: TGTGCCAGCAGCAGGGGAGGGAGCAATCAGCCCCAGCATTTT. Its protein product is CASSRGGSNQPQHF.

This chain links TRBV20-1 with TRBJ2-3; TRBD2 agrees at 8 bases. Germline CDR1 and CDR2: DFQATT and SNEGSKA (reference sequence). Trimming took 3 bases from V and 2 from J; bases not matched to a gene: 1. The CDR3 is made up of 13 amino acids. CDR3 in amino acids: CSASGRVTDTQYF. DNA for the CDR3: TGCAGTGCTAGCGGGAGGGTCACAGATACGCAGTATTTT.

Relative to its sample, this clonotype is medium-sized. The V call is TRBV20-1, the J call TRBJ1-5, with D unclear. Per the germline V gene, CDR1 is DFQATT and CDR2 is SNEGSKA (reference sequence). V lost 2 bases and J 1 base, leaving 9 bases between the germline ends. CDR3 length: 14 amino acids. The CDR3 coding sequence is TGCAGTGCTAGAAAGGGCGGAAGCAATCAGCCCCAGCATTTT. Amino acids: CSARKGGSNQPQHF.

The V gene is TRBV6-5, the J gene TRBJ2-3, with TRBD1 matching 9 bases. J lost 7 bases, V lost 4 bases, and 9 bases had no gene match. The CDR3 has 15 amino acids. Germline CDR1 reads MNHEY; CDR2 reads SVGAGI. CDR3 nucleotides: TGTGCCAGCAGTTCGCGGGGACAGGGCAGAAATACGCAGTATTTT. Encoded protein: CASSSRGQGRNTQYF.

The V gene is TRBV7-2, the J gene TRBJ2-1; D is perhaps TRBD1 (5 bases). Germline CDR1 is SGHTA and CDR2 is FQGNSA. V lost 3 bases, J lost 4 bases, and 13 bases lay in between. The CDR3 is 15 residues long. CDR3 bases: TGTGCCAGCAGCTTCACCAGGGATCTTTACAATGAGCAGTTCTTC. Amino acids: CASSFTRDLYNEQFF.

The V call is TRBV5-1, the J call TRBJ1-1; a possible D gene is TRBD1 (5 bases). CDR3 size: 14 residues. Per the germline V gene, CDR1 is SGHRS and CDR2 is YFSETQ. Trimming shortened V by 0 bases and J by 4 bases, and 10 bases separated the two germline ends. The DNA for the CDR3 is TGCGCCAGCAGCTTGGGGGGCGCGACCACTGAAGCTTTCTTT. Amino acid sequence: CASSLGGATTEAFF.

V gene TRBV7-9 combines with J gene TRBJ2-2; D ambiguous. The germline gives CDR1 SEHNR, CDR2 FQNEAQ (reference sequence). The CDR3 is 11 residues long. Trimming took off 8 bases at V and 7 bases at J, with 8 bases between the two ends. In DNA form, the CDR3 reads TGTGCCAGCGTGGCGGTCGGGGAGCTGTTTTTT. This encodes CASVAVGELFF.

The chain uses TRBV27 and TRBJ2-7; no firm D call. The CDR3 spans 14 residues. Germline V gene sequence: CDR1 MNHEY, CDR2 SMNVEV (reference sequence). V was cut by 5 bases and J by 0 bases, with 11 bases left in between. CDR3 in amino acids: CASSPRATSYEQYF. CDR3 nucleotide sequence: TGTGCCAGCAGTCCCCGGGCGACCTCCTACGAGCAGTACTTC.

The rearrangement uses TRBV12-3 or TRBV12-4 and TRBJ1-1, with D perhaps TRBD1 (5 bases). CDR3 size: 13 residues. Trimming stripped 5 bases from V and 9 bases from J, with 16 bases between. The CDR3 bases are TGTGCCAGCAGTCCAACAGGTTTCGCCCAAGCTTTCTTT. As protein: CASSPTGFAQAFF.

In this sample, this clonotype turned up a few times. J is TRBJ2-7 and V is TRBV4-1; D call uncertain. Trimming shortened V by 5 bases and J by 4 bases, and 12 bases separated the two germline ends. The germline gives CDR1 MGHRA, CDR2 YSYEKL. The CDR3 spans 13 residues. The CDR3 bases are TGCGCCAGCAGCTTCCAGACACCTTACGAGCAGTACTTC. It yields the protein CASSFQTPYEQYF.

This clonotype was picked up a small number of times. The chain joins TRBV7-2 to TRBJ2-1; D remains unclear. V was pared by 5 bases and J by 3 bases, with 14 bases between. This CDR3 contains 15 residues. Germline V CDR1 and CDR2: SGHTA, FQGNSA. CDR3: CASSRDDGDYNEQFF. CDR3 nucleotides: TGTGCCAGCAGCCGCGACGATGGGGACTACAATGAGCAGTTCTTC.

The J gene is TRBJ1-6, the V gene TRBV10-3; 8 bases line up with TRBD1. V dropped 0 bases and J dropped 10; count of bases not matched to a gene: 5. Germline assignment: CDR1 ENHRY and CDR2 SYGVKD. The CDR3 totals 15 residues. The CDR3 region is CAISESTGTGSPLHF. The CDR3, as DNA: TGTGCCATCAGTGAGTCAACAGGGACAGGCTCACCCCTCCACTTT.

The rearrangement uses TRBV9 and TRBJ1-2; no firm D call. The CDR3 runs 13 residues. Per germline, CDR1 SGDLS and CDR2 YYNGEE. V lost 2 bases to trimming and J lost 1 base, with 6 bases between them. CDR3 amino acids: CASSVLNNYGYTF. The CDR3 DNA sequence: TGTGCCAGCAGCGTGCTGAATAACTATGGCTACACCTTC.

This clonotype was detected only a few times. The V call is TRBV20-1, the J call TRBJ2-7; tentative D call: TRBD2 (6 bases). CDR1 and CDR2 (germline): DFQATT, SNEGSKA (reference sequence). V dropped 6 bases and J dropped 4 bases, with 10 bases sitting between them. The CDR3 spans 11 residues. The chain's CDR3 is CSAMTSYEQYF. In nucleotides, the CDR3 is TGCAGTGCCATGACTAGTTACGAGCAGTACTTC.

This clonotype was observed a handful of times. The chain employs TRBV6-5 and TRBJ1-1, with D perhaps TRBD1 (5 bases). There are 15 residues in the CDR3. The germline CDR1 and CDR2 sequences are MNHEY and SVGAGI. The V end lost 0 bases, the J end lost 1 base, and 9 bases lay between the germline ends. The CDR3 loop reads CASSYSGGGNTEAFF. DNA for the CDR3: TGTGCCAGCAGTTACTCGGGGGGTGGGAACACTGAAGCTTTCTTT.

This clonotype was found a few times. J is TRBJ2-7 and V is TRBV11-3; the match to TRBD2 covers 9 bases. Germline CDR1 SGHNT, CDR2 YENEEA. Trimming at V came to 2 bases and at J to 2 bases, leaving 4 bases not matched to a gene. The CDR3 length is 15 residues. CDR3 in DNA: TGTGCCAGCAGCTTAATAGCGGGAGTGGCCTACGAGCAGTACTTC. It specifies CASSLIAGVAYEQYF.

This rearrangement joins TRBV18 to TRBJ2-7; perhaps D is TRBD1 or TRBD2 (6 bases each). V lost 3 bases, J lost 2 bases, and 14 bases lay in between. Germline lookup yields CDR1 KGHSH and CDR2 LQKENI. The CDR3 has 15 residues. The CDR3 region has the DNA TGTGCCAGCTCACCGTCGGTTAGGGGGGCCTACGAGCAGTACTTC. It translates to CASSPSVRGAYEQYF.

By sample fraction, this clonotype is medium-sized. The CDR3 DNA follows: TGTGCCAGCAGTTCCGGGACAGGGGTGGAGACCCAGTACTTC. Protein: CASSSGTGVETQYF. This sequence joins TRBV27 and TRBJ2-5, with 10 bases lining up with TRBD1. This CDR3 has 14 residues. V was pared by 4 bases and J by 5 bases, with 4 bases of the junction left unmatched. CDR1 and CDR2 from the germline V gene are MNHEY and SMNVEV (reference sequence).

J is TRBJ2-7 and V is TRBV29-1, with D perhaps TRBD1 (6 bases). The V and J ends lost 1 base and 2 bases respectively, with 9 bases between them. Per germline, CDR1 SQVTM and CDR2 ANQGSEA. The CDR3 is made up of 13 amino acids. The chain's CDR3 is CSVEGNRAYEQYF. In DNA, the CDR3 is TGCAGCGTTGAAGGGAACAGGGCCTACGAGCAGTACTTC.

This clonotype appeared a few times. The chain links TRBV10-3 to TRBJ1-2, with 12 bases lining up with TRBD1. CDR1 and CDR2 from the germline V gene are ENHRY and SYGVKD. The CDR3 is made up of 16 amino acids. V was clipped by 3 bases and J by 2 bases; unmatched bases: 4. The CDR3 DNA follows: TGTGCCATCAGTGACGGGACAGGGGGCCCCAACTATGGCTACACCTTC. Encoded protein: CAISDGTGGPNYGYTF.

In its sample, this clonotype was seen a few times. The chain links TRBV2 to TRBJ1-5; D remains ambiguous. The CDR3 consists of 13 residues. Germline values: CDR1 SNHLY, CDR2 FYNNEI. V shed 4 bases and J shed 3 bases, with 7 bases lying between them. The CDR3: CASSGQPNQPQHF. DNA of the CDR3: TGTGCCAGCAGTGGACAACCCAATCAGCCCCAGCATTTT.

The CDR3 protein is CAISGGLGQPQHF. DNA of the CDR3: TGTGCCATCAGTGGAGGTTTGGGCCAGCCCCAGCATTTT. The rearrangement joins TRBV10-3 to TRBJ1-5; D call uncertain. This CDR3 comprises 13 residues. V was clipped by 4 bases and J by 7 bases, with 11 bases between them. Per germline, CDR1 ENHRY and CDR2 SYGVKD.